A single sample gave rise to the 4 T cell receptor beta chains below, sequenced in a study of T cell repertoires in cytomegalovirus infection. TCRdb passed the reads through MiXCR, listing each CDR3 protein once. Of over 300,000 distinct CDR3 sequences in the sample, roughly 15% were seen once. The specimen sequenced was PBMCs. These TCRs come from a human donor in good health (CMV status not recorded). Some clones in this sample may be carry-over from other donors' samples.

This clonotype occurred many times. The chain recombines TRBV7-2 with TRBJ2-3, with a possible D match to TRBD2 (6 bases). The germline V gene has CDR1 SGHTA and CDR2 FQGNSA. Trimming removed 2 bases from V and 3 bases from J, with 12 bases in between. The CDR3 has 15 amino acids. This chain's CDR3 is CASSLFAGMTDTQYF. Here the CDR3 DNA reads TGTGCCAGCAGCTTATTTGCGGGGATGACAGATACGCAGTATTTT.

The sample holds a few counts of this clonotype. This chain uses TRBV20-1 with TRBJ2-7, with unresolved D. Trimming cost V 1 base and J 2 bases, with 6 bases left between them. Germline CDR1 reads DFQATT; CDR2 reads SNEGSKA (reference sequence). The CDR3 contains 12 residues. Here the CDR3 DNA reads TGCAGTGCTAGAGTGACGCCCTACGAGCAGTACTTC. Translating it yields CSARVTPYEQYF.

In this sample, this clonotype turned up a few times. The rearrangement links TRBV20-1 to TRBJ2-1; 10 bases agree with TRBD2. Germline V gene data show CDR1 as DFQATT and CDR2 as SNEGSKA (reference sequence). Germline trimming cut 1 base from V and 8 bases from J; bases unmatched to any gene: 8. This CDR3 is 15 amino acids long. CDR3 in amino acids: CSARAGAGGMDEQFF. The CDR3 region has the DNA TGCAGTGCTAGAGCGGGAGCGGGGGGGATGGATGAGCAGTTCTTC.

V gene TRBV12-3 or TRBV12-4 combines with J gene TRBJ1-4; TRBD1 agrees at 7 bases. The CDR3 has 15 residues. Trimming took 1 base from V and 8 from J; bases not matched to a gene: 7. The CDR3 sequence: CASSLGQGGREKLFF. The CDR3 DNA reads as TGTGCCAGCAGTTTAGGACAGGGAGGTCGGGAAAAACTGTTTTTT.